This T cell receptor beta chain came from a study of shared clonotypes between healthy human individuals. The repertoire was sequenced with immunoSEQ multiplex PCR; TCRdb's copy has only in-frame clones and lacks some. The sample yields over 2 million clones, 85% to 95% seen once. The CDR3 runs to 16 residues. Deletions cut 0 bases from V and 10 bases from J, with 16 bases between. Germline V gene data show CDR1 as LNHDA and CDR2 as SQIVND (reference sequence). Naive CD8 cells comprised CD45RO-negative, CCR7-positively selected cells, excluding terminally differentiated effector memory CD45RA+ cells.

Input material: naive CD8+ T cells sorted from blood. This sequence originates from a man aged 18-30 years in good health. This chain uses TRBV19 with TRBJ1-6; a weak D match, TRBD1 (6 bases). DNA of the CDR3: TGTGCCAGTAGTATAGACCGACAGGACGGGGGATCACCCCTCCACTTT. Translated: CASSIDRQDGGSPLHF.